This T cell receptor beta chain was identified in a study of T cell responses to AZD1222 COVID-19 vaccine (dated by TCRdb to 2020 to 2023). Regarding the research as a whole: AZD1222 recipients given second doses at about 4 weeks or at about 12 weeks were pooled, since spike-specific TCR depth and breadth were not found to differ between the two schedules. A total of more than 230 trial participants underwent TCR sequencing, of whom approximately 200 had received two doses of AZD1222 and approximately 26 had received two doses of the MenACWY control vaccine. Trial participants were enrolled into age subgroups of 18-55, 56-69 and 70-plus years, which contained around 140, 26 and 57 TCR-sequenced participants, respectively.

The sample's time point label is to be understood as: baseline before first vaccination. Samples from vaccinated people were obtained from the UK trials COV001 and COV002, which included a single-blind randomized controlled phase 2/3 trial of AZD1222 (ChAdOx1 nCoV-19) in healthy adults. For TCRbeta chain sequencing, PBMC samples were collected from trial participants at day 0 and at day 28 after the second dose. Overall results and qualifications from the work: Participants were mostly white British and included more females than males, and it was suggested by the authors that clonal diversity may have been underestimated. After two AZD1222 doses, both the breadth and the depth of spike-specific TCRs were significantly higher than at day 0 and than in MenACWY recipients. Reportedly, almost half of the unique spike-specific TCRs recognized epitopes lying outside the regions that are mutated in the B.1.351 and B.1.1.7 variants. Conclusions about previously exposed vaccinees are limited, since just 6 or 7 AZD1222 recipients were seropositive for SARS-CoV-2 at baseline. Because no day 14 peak-response samples were available, repertoires were characterized only after the peak T cell response. The 56-69-year group was small, and its depth increase did not reach significance, likely because of low power. Vaccine-associated CD4 TCRs spanned the whole spike protein, with dominant responses in regions 160-218 and 743-854.

The CDR3 regions of human TCRbeta chains were analyzed by immunosequencing. The study's own analysis went as follows. TCRs in the repertoires were compared against a reference library of SARS-CoV-2-specific TCRs that had been generated with the MIRA antigen-specificity platform. Breadth was defined as the fraction of unique TCRs that were SARS-CoV-2-associated. Depth was defined as the fraction of total T cells that were SARS-CoV-2-associated. Using the MIRA data, each spike-specific TCR was assigned both to the spike region to which the TCR was reactive and to a CD4 or CD8 class. Log10-transformed breadth and depth values were compared by one-way ANOVA with Sidak's multiple comparisons tests. TCRdb took this table from immuneACCESS and kept in-frame rearrangements with V and J called. Such tables lack part of the clones; where checked against another copy, unresolved V genes explain under half of the gap, and the rest is unexplained. That table is the source of V, J and clone size, and D and trimming were worked out from the DNA. The sample table contains around 200,000 clones; only one count was recorded for approximately 86% of them. Around 7.9% of the sample rests with the top ten.

Here V drops 1 base and J drops 6 bases, and the junction holds 7 bases not matched to any gene. The CDR3 sequence holds 15 residues, the cysteine and phenylalanine included. Left in the record is the CDR3 DNA by itself, 45 bases read in frame from the first base. CDR1 MGHRA and CDR2 YSYEKL are derived from the germline V gene. Comment on this clone: Its recognized antigen is unknown. Base qualities were left out, and no much larger clone turns up one base away.

The chain links TRBV4-1 with TRBJ2-7, with 9 bases matching TRBD1. Sequenced here: peripheral blood, sampled on day 0 of AZD1222 vaccination. This clonotype originated in an adult in good health. In nucleotide form, the sequence is TGCGCCAGCAGCCAAGTGGGGACAGGGAAGCGCGAGCAGTACTTC. Translated, it reads CASSQVGTGKREQYF.